This is a list of T cell receptor beta chains from one sample in a study of T-cell memory formation after mild COVID-19. TCRdb processed the 5' RACE reads anew with MiXCR; each CDR3 protein has one entry. The sample comprises around 250,000 distinct CDR3 sequences, 8% to 9.5% of which are singletons, and around 21% rests with the top ten. Sequenced: PBMCs or a T cell subset sorted from them (not recorded which). The receptors come from a man aged 18 to 29 who had mild COVID-19 (a few samples of this study predate the infection). Cell type and time point are not known. The CDR3 runs from the conserved cysteine through the conserved F or W. D genes are given only for firm matches. Clone size, where shown, is once, few, many, or a class for clones that have expanded.

>TRBJ2-3|TRBV5-4|NA|NA
CASSLRFAGALDTQYF
TGTGCCAGCAGCTTGAGATTTGCGGGGGCGCTGGATACGCAGTATTTT
>TRBJ1-1|TRBV7-9|few|NA
CASSFTGGWKTEAFF
TGTGCCAGCAGCTTCACCGGTGGGTGGAAAACTGAAGCTTTCTTT
>TRBJ2-5|TRBV7-9|many|NA
CASSVGRQETQYF
TGTGCCAGCAGCGTTGGACGCCAAGAGACCCAGTACTTC
>TRBJ2-7|TRBV7-7|many|TRBD1
CASSPTGSLSYEQYF
TGTGCCAGCAGCCCGACAGGGAGCCTCTCCTACGAGCAGTACTTC
>TRBJ1-6|TRBV12-3/TRBV12-4|few|NA
CASSSDSNSPLHF
TGTGCCAGCAGTTCGGACAGTAATTCACCCCTCCACTTT
>TRBJ2-5|TRBV5-1|NA|NA
CASSLGIQETQYF
TGCGCCAGCAGCTTGGGGATTCAAGAGACCCAGTACTTC
>TRBJ2-2|TRBV9|NA|NA
CASSYRGGLVAGELFF
TGTGCCAGCAGTTATAGGGGGGGCCTCGTGGCCGGGGAGCTGTTTTTT
>TRBJ1-4|TRBV5-1|few|NA
CASSLDGFGSEKLFF
TGCGCCAGCAGCTTGGATGGGTTTGGTTCTGAAAAACTGTTTTTT
>TRBJ2-2|TRBV11-3|few|TRBD1
CASSLGTGTDNTGELFF
TGTGCCAGCAGCTTAGGAACCGGGACAGACAACACCGGGGAGCTGTTTTTT
>TRBJ2-5|TRBV5-1|many|NA
CASALGGMRETQYF
TGCGCCAGCGCCCTTGGGGGGATGAGGGAGACCCAGTACTTC
>TRBJ2-2|TRBV12-3/TRBV12-4|many|NA
CASSSGTGELFF
TGTGCCAGCAGTTCTGGTACCGGGGAGCTGTTTTTT
>TRBJ2-1|TRBV6-2/TRBV6-3|many|TRBD2
CASRRAGGLNEQFF
TGTGCCAGCCGGCGGGCGGGGGGGCTGAATGAGCAGTTCTTC
>TRBJ2-5|TRBV5-1|NA|TRBD1
CASSWDRGLETQYF
TGCGCCAGCAGTTGGGACAGGGGGCTGGAGACCCAGTACTTC
>TRBJ1-3|TRBV20-1|few|NA
CSARPARLLHTIYF
TGCAGTGCTAGACCGGCTCGGCTGCTCCACACCATATATTTT
>TRBJ2-5|TRBV7-2|many|NA
CASSLAETQYF
TGTGCCAGCAGCTTAGCAGAGACCCAGTACTTC
>TRBJ2-1|TRBV5-4|NA|TRBD2
CASRRGAGGINEQFF
TGTGCCAGCAGGCGCGGAGCGGGGGGGATCAATGAGCAGTTCTTC
>TRBJ2-6|TRBV14|NA|NA
CASSHPRSRRSSGANVLTF
TGTGCCAGCAGCCATCCAAGGAGCAGGCGAAGCTCTGGGGCCAACGTCCTGACTTTC
>TRBJ1-2|TRBV12-3/TRBV12-4|few|NA
CASSIIGYGYTF
TGTGCCAGCAGCATCATCGGCTATGGCTACACCTTC
>TRBJ1-2|TRBV7-3|many|TRBD1
CASSTGTGGGYTF
TGTGCCAGCAGCACCGGGACAGGGGGCGGCTACACCTTC
>TRBJ1-3|TRBV18|few|NA
CASSPRNRVDGNTIYF
TGTGCCAGCTCACCTCGGAACAGGGTAGACGGAAACACCATATATTTT
>TRBJ2-3|TRBV29-1|many|NA
CSAGTQADTQYF
TGCAGCGCGGGGACCCAGGCGGATACGCAGTATTTT
>TRBJ2-4|TRBV6-1|many|TRBD1
CASSEAQGTGGDIQYF
TGTGCCAGCAGTGAAGCGCAGGGGACAGGGGGCGACATTCAGTACTTC
>TRBJ2-7|TRBV5-1|NA|NA
CASSFVESYEQYF
TGCGCCAGCAGCTTTGTAGAGTCCTACGAGCAGTACTTC
>TRBJ2-1|TRBV20-1|NA|NA
CSARGPSSYNEQFF
TGCAGTGCTAGAGGTCCAAGCTCCTACAATGAGCAGTTCTTC